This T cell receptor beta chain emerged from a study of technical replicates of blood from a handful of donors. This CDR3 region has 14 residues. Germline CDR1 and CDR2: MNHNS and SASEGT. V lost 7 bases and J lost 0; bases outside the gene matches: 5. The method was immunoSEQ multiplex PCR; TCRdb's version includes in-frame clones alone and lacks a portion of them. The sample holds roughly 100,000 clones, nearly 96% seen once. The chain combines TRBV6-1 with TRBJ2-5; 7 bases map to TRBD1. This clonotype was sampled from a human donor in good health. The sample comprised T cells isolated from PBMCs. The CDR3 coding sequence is TGTGCCAGCACCATGGGACAGAACCAAGAGACCCAGTACTTC. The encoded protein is CASTMGQNQETQYF.